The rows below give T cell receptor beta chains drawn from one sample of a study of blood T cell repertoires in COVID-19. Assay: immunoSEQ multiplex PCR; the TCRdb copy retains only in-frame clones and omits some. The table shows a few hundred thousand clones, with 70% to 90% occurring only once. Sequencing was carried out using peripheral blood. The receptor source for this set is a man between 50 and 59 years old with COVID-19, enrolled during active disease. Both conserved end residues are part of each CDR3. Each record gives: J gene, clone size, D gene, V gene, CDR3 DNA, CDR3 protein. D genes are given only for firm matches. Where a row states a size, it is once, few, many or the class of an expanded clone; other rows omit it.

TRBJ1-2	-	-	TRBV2	TGTGCCAGCATGGGTCAGGGATTCTATGGCTACACCTTC	CASMGQGFYGYTF
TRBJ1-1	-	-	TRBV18	TGTGCCAGCTCACCACGTAGGGAGGGCGAAGCTTTCTTT	CASSPRREGEAFF
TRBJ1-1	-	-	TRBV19	TGTGCCAGTAGTGCCCGCGGCCCTGGGGCTTTCTTT	CASSARGPGAFF
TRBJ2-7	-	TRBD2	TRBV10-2	TGCGCCAGCAGGACTAGCGGAGGTGGGTACGAGCAGTACTTC	CASRTSGGGYEQYF
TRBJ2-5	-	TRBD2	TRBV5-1	TGCGCCAGCAGCTTGTCGGCGGGAGCGCAAGAGACCCAGTACTTC	CASSLSAGAQETQYF
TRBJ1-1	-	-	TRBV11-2	TGTGCCAGCAGCTTCGGGGGACTCTCGAACACTGAAGCTTTCTTT	CASSFGGLSNTEAFF
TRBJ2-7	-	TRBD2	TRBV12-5	TGTGCTAGTGGTTTGGTAGGAGGGAGGCTAGCGGGAGGGCCATACGAGCAGTACTTC	CASGLVGGRLAGGPYEQYF
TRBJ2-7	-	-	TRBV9	TGTGCCAGCAGCGTACGAGGGGGTAGAGACTACGAGCAGTACTTC	CASSVRGGRDYEQYF
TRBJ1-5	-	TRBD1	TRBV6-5	TGTGCCAGCAGTTACAGAGGGACAGGGGGGAATCAGCCCCAGCATTTT	CASSYRGTGGNQPQHF
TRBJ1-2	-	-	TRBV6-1	TGTGCCAGCAGTGAAGGTGTTCACTCGGCCTTC	CASSEGVHSAF
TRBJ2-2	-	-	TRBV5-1	TGCGCCAGCAGCTTGGGACAGAACACCGGGGAGCTGTTTTTT	CASSLGQNTGELFF
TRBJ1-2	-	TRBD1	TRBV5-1	TGCGCCAGCAGCCCCGGGACAGCTAACTATGGCTACACCTTC	CASSPGTANYGYTF
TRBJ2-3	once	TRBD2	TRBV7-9	TGTGCCAGCAGCTCGGGACTAGCGGGGGTCACAGATACGCAGTATTTT	CASSSGLAGVTDTQYF
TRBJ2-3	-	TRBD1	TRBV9	TGTGCCAGCAGCGTCCGGGACAGAACAGATACGCAGTATTTT	CASSVRDRTDTQYF
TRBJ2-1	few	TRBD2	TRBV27	TGTGCCAGTTCCCGGTTAGCGGGGGAAAATGAGCAGTTCTTC	CASSRLAGENEQFF
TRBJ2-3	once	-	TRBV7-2	TGTGCCAGCAGCTTAGACGCCCGGGGCACAGATACGCAGTATTTT	CASSLDARGTDTQYF
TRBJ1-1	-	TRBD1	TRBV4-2	TGTGCCAGCAGCGTACCGACAGGGGGTCGGACTGAAGCTTTCTTT	CASSVPTGGRTEAFF
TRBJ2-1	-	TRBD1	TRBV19	TGTGCCAGTAACCTACAGGGGGGTTCCTACAATGAGCAGTTCTTC	CASNLQGGSYNEQFF
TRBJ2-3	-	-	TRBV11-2	TGTGCCAGCAGCAAGGAAAGGGGGACAGATACGCAGTATTTT	CASSKERGTDTQYF
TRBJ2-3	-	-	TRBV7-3	TGTGCCAGCAGCTTACTAGGCACAGATACGCAGTATTTT	CASSLLGTDTQYF
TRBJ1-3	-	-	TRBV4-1	TGCGCCAGCAGCCCCCTGTGGCGGGATACTGGAAACACCATATATTTT	CASSPLWRDTGNTIYF
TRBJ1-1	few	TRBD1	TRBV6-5	TGTGCCAGCACCCAGGACAGGGTGAACACTGAAGCTTTCTTT	CASTQDRVNTEAFF
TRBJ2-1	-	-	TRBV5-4	TGTGCCAGCAGCACCTCCAGTAACAATGAGCAGTTCTTC	CASSTSSNNEQFF
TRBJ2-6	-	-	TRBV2	TGTGCTGCGAGAGGGCGGGTTATCTCTGGGGCCAACGTCCTGACTTTC	CAARGRVISGANVLTF
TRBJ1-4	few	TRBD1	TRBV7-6	TGTGCCAGCAGCTTAGCGGCGACAGGGGGCGGAAAACTGTTTTTT	CASSLAATGGGKLFF
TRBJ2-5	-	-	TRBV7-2	TGTGCCAGCAGCTTAGTTAGCCAAGAGACCCAGTACTTC	CASSLVSQETQYF
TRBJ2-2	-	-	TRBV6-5	TGTGCCAGCAGTTACTCAGGCGGTAACACCGGGGAGCTGTTTTTT	CASSYSGGNTGELFF
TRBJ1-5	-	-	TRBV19	TGTGCCAGTAGGCGTCAGGAACAGCCCCAGCATTTT	CASRRQEQPQHF